The 28 T cell receptor beta chains given below trace back to one sample, sequenced in a study of neurological immune-mediated disorders. One entry per CDR3 protein results from TCRdb running MiXCR on the 5' RACE reads. The table lists roughly 89,000 distinct CDR3 sequences, approximately 2.8% of them singletons. The sample taken for sequencing was PBMCs. These TCRs come from a woman in her twenties or thirties with multiple sclerosis.

At least ten counts were recorded for this clonotype. V gene TRBV12-3 or TRBV12-4 combines with J gene TRBJ1-1; no reliable D call. The CDR3 spans 13 residues. Trimming took off 5 bases at V and 5 bases at J, with 12 bases between the two ends. Here the CDR3 reads CASSPSGWTEAFF. In DNA form, the CDR3 reads TGTGCCAGCAGTCCCTCGGGTTGGACTGAAGCTTTCTTT.

This clonotype was picked up many times. The V call is TRBV28, the J call TRBJ2-1; 10 bases are a match to TRBD1. CDR3 length: 14 amino acids. With V trimmed by 3 bases and J by 4 bases, 0 bases remained unmatched. Germline CDR1 MDHEN, CDR2 SYDVKM. In DNA, the CDR3 is TGTGCCAGCAGTTTGGACAGGGGGTACAATGAGCAGTTCTTC. Amino acid sequence: CASSLDRGYNEQFF. Full variable domain (remainder filled in from reference TRBV28 and TRBJ2-1): DVKVTQSSRYLVKRTGEKVFLECVQDMDHENMFWYRQDPGLGLRLIYFSYDVKMKEKGDIPEGYSVSREKKERFSLILESASTNQTSMYLCASSLDRGYNEQFFGPGTRLTVL.

This clonotype was recorded at least ten times. J is TRBJ1-2 and V is TRBV6-1; TRBD1 matches 7 bases. The CDR3 spans 13 residues. The V gene end was trimmed by 6 bases and the J gene end by 9 bases; junction bases not matched to a gene: 10. In germline, CDR1 is MNHNS, CDR2 SASEGT. CDR3 nucleotides: TGTGCCAGCAGGGTCCGGGACAGTGCCCGCTACACCTTC. This gives the protein CASRVRDSARYTF.

This clonotype was observed many times. The DNA of the CDR3 is TGTGCCAGCAGTTTGGGTCGACGTGGGGGAGGCGAGCAGTACTTC. The encoded protein is CASSLGRRGGGEQYF. The V and J genes are TRBV28 and TRBJ2-7; D perhaps matches TRBD2 (6 bases). The germline V gene has CDR1 MDHEN and CDR2 SYDVKM. Trimming left V 3 bases short and J 6 bases short, with 18 bases between. This CDR3 spans 15 amino acids.

This clonotype appeared many times. V gene TRBV6-5 combines with J gene TRBJ2-7; TRBD1 matches 11 bases. Germline trimming cut 5 bases from V and 4 bases from J; bases unmatched to any gene: 4. In germline, CDR1 is MNHEY, CDR2 SVGAGI. This CDR3 has 14 residues. The CDR3 sequence is CASSVGQGVYEQYF. CDR3 DNA: TGTGCCAGCAGTGTGGGACAGGGGGTTTACGAGCAGTACTTC.

This clonotype was recorded many times. The rearrangement links TRBV20-1 to TRBJ2-2, with TRBD2 matching over 9 bases. CDR3 length: 15 residues. Trimming cost V 4 bases and J 5 bases; bases outside gene matches: 8. Germline V CDR1 and CDR2: DFQATT, SNEGSKA (reference sequence). Here the CDR3 reads CSAKRGGRGTGELFF. The DNA of the CDR3 is TGCAGTGCTAAAAGGGGCGGGAGGGGGACCGGGGAGCTGTTTTTT.

This clonotype has a count of ten or more. The chain links TRBV20-1 to TRBJ2-7; D call uncertain. The CDR3 covers 11 residues. Germline CDR1 is DFQATT and CDR2 is SNEGSKA (reference sequence). The germline V and J ends were trimmed by 3 bases and 4 bases, with 7 bases remaining between them. The CDR3 protein is CSARSSYEQYF. DNA for the CDR3: TGCAGTGCTAGGAGTTCGTACGAGCAGTACTTC.

The chain carries TRBV10-3 and TRBJ1-2, with TRBD1 matching 7 bases. Germline V gene lookup returns CDR1 ENHRY and CDR2 SYGVKD. The CDR3 sequence is 12 residues long. CDR3 DNA sequence: TGTGACAGCAACAGGGACAGCTATGGCTACACCTTC. Protein: CDSNRDSYGYTF.

This clonotype occurred many times. V usage is TRBV4-3 and J usage is TRBJ1-1; no clear D gene. This CDR3 contains 14 residues. Germline CDR1 LGHNA, CDR2 YSLEER. Trimming left V 0 bases short and J 4 bases short, with 9 bases between. The CDR3 sequence: CASSQEPTATEAFF. Written as DNA, the CDR3 is TGCGCCAGCAGCCAAGAGCCGACGGCCACTGAAGCTTTCTTT.

This clonotype was seen ten or more times. The chain joins TRBV7-2 to TRBJ2-1; no firm D call. Germline V gene lookup returns CDR1 SGHTA and CDR2 FQGNSA. Between the trimmed V and J ends, which lost 4 bases and 7 bases, there was a span of 5 bases. The CDR3 length is 11 residues. The DNA of the CDR3 is TGTGCCAGCAGCTCGAGGAATGAGCAGTTCTTC. Translation: CASSSRNEQFF. The complete variable domain, with remaining parts taken from reference TRBV7-2 and TRBJ2-1, reads GAGVSQSPSNKVTEKGKDVELRCDPISGHTALYWYRQSLGQGLEFLIYFQGNSAPDKSGLPSDRFSAERTGGSVSTLTIQRTQQEDSAVYLCASSSRNEQFFGPGTRLTVL.

Ten or more counts support this clonotype. The V call is TRBV5-6, the J call TRBJ1-1; perhaps TRBD1 as D (6 bases). The germline V gene has CDR1 SGHDT and CDR2 YYEEEE. The CDR3 extends over 16 amino acids. Deletions cut 3 bases from V and 3 bases from J, with 18 bases between. The CDR3 loop reads CASSWDKGSGDTEAFF. The CDR3 DNA sequence: TGTGCCAGCAGCTGGGACAAGGGGTCGGGCGACACTGAAGCTTTCTTT.

This clonotype was seen ten or more times. The chain employs TRBV27 and TRBJ2-7, with D possibly TRBD1 on 7 matching bases. The CDR3 contains 15 residues. V lost 4 bases to trimming and J lost 5 bases, with 18 bases between them. CDR1 is MNHEY, CDR2 SMNVEV, per germline (reference sequence). In DNA form, the CDR3 reads TGTGCCAGCAGTTACCAGGGGGGAGAATCCCACGAGCAGTACTTC. It codes for CASSYQGGESHEQYF.

The V and J genes are TRBV14 and TRBJ2-2; D ambiguous. Germline V gives CDR1 SGHDN, CDR2 FVKESK. The CDR3 consists of 13 residues. V was clipped by 2 bases and J by 3 bases, with 4 bases between them. CDR3 region: CASSQSHTGELFF. CDR3 nucleotides: TGTGCCAGCAGCCAATCACACACCGGGGAGCTGTTTTTT. The whole variable domain, filled in from reference TRBV14 and TRBJ2-2, reads EAGVTQFPSHSVIEKGQTVTLRCDPISGHDNLYWYRRVMGKEIKFLLHFVKESKQDESGMPNNRFLAERTGGTYSTLKVQPAELEDSGVYFCASSQSHTGELFFGEGSRLTVL.

This clonotype was seen ten or more times. CDR3 bases: TGCAGTGCTACACAAAACTACAATGAGCAGTTCTTC. Translation gives CSATQNYNEQFF. J is TRBJ2-1 and V is TRBV20-1; D unclear. Trimming took off 4 bases at V and 3 bases at J, with 7 bases between the two ends. The CDR3 extends over 12 amino acids. CDR1 is DFQATT and CDR2 is SNEGSKA in the germline V gene (reference sequence).

The chain is built from TRBV20-1 and TRBJ1-4; the D gene is possibly TRBD1 (6 bases). Trimming shortened V by 5 bases and J by 3 bases, and 25 bases separated the two germline ends. CDR3 length: 18 amino acids. Germline lookup yields CDR1 DFQATT and CDR2 SNEGSKA (reference sequence). The CDR3 DNA sequence: TGCAGTGCTGGCATGTCCAAACAGGGCGAGAGGGCTAATGAAAAACTGTTTTTT. As protein: CSAGMSKQGERANEKLFF.

This clonotype was seen repeatedly, ten times or more. This chain links TRBV20-1 with TRBJ2-1, with 12 bases fitting TRBD2. Germline loops: CDR1 DFQATT, CDR2 SNEGSKA (reference sequence). V was clipped by 2 bases and J by 6 bases; unmatched bases: 11. The CDR3 length is 17 residues. This chain's CDR3 is CSARPTSGSHGFNEQFF. The CDR3 DNA reads TGCAGTGCTAGACCGACTAGCGGGAGCCATGGATTCAATGAGCAGTTCTTC.

This clonotype was observed a handful of times. This may come from a read error, since a much larger clone is one base off. The rearrangement joins TRBV7-9 to TRBJ2-2; TRBD2 is a possible D gene (5 bases). V gave up 4 bases and J gave up 5 bases, with 14 bases separating them. The CDR3 length is 15 residues. Germline values: CDR1 SEHNR, CDR2 FQNEAQ (reference sequence). The CDR3 loop reads CASSYWTGVTGELFF. The CDR3 bases are TGTGCCAGCAGCTACTGGACTGGAGTAACCGGGGAGCTGTTTTTT.

This clonotype was counted many times. The gene calls are TRBV20-1 and TRBJ2-1, with TRBD2 as a possible D gene (5 bases). The CDR3 has 16 residues. CDR1 DFQATT and CDR2 SNEGSKA come from the germline V gene (reference sequence). The V gene lost 2 bases and the J gene lost 8 bases, with 22 bases spanning the gap. The CDR3 is CSARWVTTNLVDEQFF. Here the CDR3 DNA reads TGCAGTGCTAGATGGGTGACTACGAACCTTGTCGATGAGCAGTTCTTC.

The chain employs TRBV11-2 and TRBJ2-1; 14 bases align to TRBD2. Trimming took 5 bases from V and 2 from J; bases not matched to a gene: 11. Per the germline V gene, CDR1 is SGHAT and CDR2 is FQNNGV. CDR3 length: 19 amino acids. The CDR3 coding sequence is TGTGCCAGCAGCGCCCGGGGACTAGCGGGAGAGTATGCCTACAATGAGCAGTTCTTC. This codes for CASSARGLAGEYAYNEQFF.

The chain is built from TRBV13 and TRBJ2-7, with D hard to call. Germline values: CDR1 PRHDT, CDR2 FYEKMQ (reference sequence). The CDR3 runs to 14 residues. Trimming pared 5 bases from V and 2 bases from J, leaving 13 bases between. DNA of the CDR3: TGTGCCAGCAGCGCTAGTGGAGTCACCTACGAGCAGTACTTC. Translating gives CASSASGVTYEQYF.

This clonotype has a count of ten or more. Written as DNA, the CDR3 is TGTGCCAGCAGAAGGACCCAGAGCTCCTACGAGCAGTACTTC. Translation: CASRRTQSSYEQYF. The chain links TRBV6-5 to TRBJ2-7; D remains ambiguous. The CDR3 length is 14 residues. V gave up 6 bases and J gave up 0 bases, with 12 bases separating them. Germline assignment: CDR1 MNHEY and CDR2 SVGAGI.

This clonotype was seen many times. V usage is TRBV5-5 and J usage is TRBJ1-3; the D is unclear. This CDR3 is 14 amino acids long. The V end was cut by 4 bases, the J end by 2 bases, with 10 bases between. The germline V gene encodes CDR1 SGHKS and CDR2 YYEKEE (reference sequence). The CDR3 reads CASSIWGAGNTIYF. The CDR3 nucleotides read TGTGCCAGCAGCATTTGGGGTGCTGGAAACACCATATATTTT.

This clonotype came up many times. V and J are TRBV20-1 and TRBJ2-7; 10 positions agree with TRBD1. Looked up from germline, CDR1 is DFQATT and CDR2 is SNEGSKA (reference sequence). The CDR3 loop spans 15 amino acids. V lost 5 bases to trimming and J lost 2 bases; unmatched junction nucleotides: 9. CDR3 coding DNA: TGCAGTGCTGTTAACCGGGACAGGGGAACCTACGAGCAGTACTTC. Protein product: CSAVNRDRGTYEQYF.

As concerns this clonotype: One junction end disagrees with the germline gene, perhaps due to a read error. The chain has TRBV7-2 and TRBJ1-1; a weak D match, TRBD1 (5 bases). The CDR3 extends over 15 amino acids. From germline, CDR1 is SGHTA and CDR2 FQGNSA. CDR3 sequence: CASSLGPGERTAAFF. Here the CDR3 DNA reads TGTGCCAGCAGCTTAGGGCCGGGGGAGAGGACTGCAGCTTTCTTT.

This clonotype has more than one count but fewer than ten. This chain connects TRBV30 to TRBJ2-7; tentatively, D is TRBD2 (5 bases). V lost 2 bases to trimming and J lost 6 bases, with 17 bases between them. The CDR3 runs to 14 residues. Per germline, CDR1 GTSNPN and CDR2 SVGIG (reference sequence). The CDR3 loop reads CAWSTSPGVGEQYF. DNA of the CDR3: TGTGCCTGGAGTACGTCTCCCGGGGTGGGCGAGCAGTACTTC.

At least ten counts were recorded for this clonotype. This rearrangement joins TRBV7-2 to TRBJ1-6; no clear D. This CDR3 is built from 13 residues. V was trimmed by 7 bases and J by 3 bases, leaving 7 bases between them. Germline V CDR1 and CDR2: SGHTA, FQGNSA. The CDR3 spells CASTRNYNSPLHF. In DNA, the CDR3 is TGTGCCAGCACCCGTAACTATAATTCACCCCTCCACTTT.

This clonotype was observed many times. The rearrangement links TRBV6-2 or TRBV6-3 to TRBJ1-4, with D unresolved. The CDR3 sequence is 14 residues long. Deletions cut 4 bases from V and 12 bases from J, with 18 bases between. CDR1 and CDR2 (germline): MNHEY, SVGEGT. In DNA, the CDR3 is TGTGCCAGCAGTTCCGCTGTCCGGGGATCGGAACTGTTTTTT. Encoded protein: CASSSAVRGSELFF.

This clonotype occurred many times. The chain has TRBV6-5 and TRBJ2-7, with TRBD1 identical over 7 bases. V was clipped by 6 bases and J by 7 bases; unmatched bases: 12. Per the germline V gene, CDR1 is MNHEY and CDR2 is SVGAGI. CDR3 length: 14 residues. The CDR3 nucleotides are TGTGCCAGCAGCCTAACAGGGGCCGTGAGGGAGCAGTACTTC. It translates to CASSLTGAVREQYF.